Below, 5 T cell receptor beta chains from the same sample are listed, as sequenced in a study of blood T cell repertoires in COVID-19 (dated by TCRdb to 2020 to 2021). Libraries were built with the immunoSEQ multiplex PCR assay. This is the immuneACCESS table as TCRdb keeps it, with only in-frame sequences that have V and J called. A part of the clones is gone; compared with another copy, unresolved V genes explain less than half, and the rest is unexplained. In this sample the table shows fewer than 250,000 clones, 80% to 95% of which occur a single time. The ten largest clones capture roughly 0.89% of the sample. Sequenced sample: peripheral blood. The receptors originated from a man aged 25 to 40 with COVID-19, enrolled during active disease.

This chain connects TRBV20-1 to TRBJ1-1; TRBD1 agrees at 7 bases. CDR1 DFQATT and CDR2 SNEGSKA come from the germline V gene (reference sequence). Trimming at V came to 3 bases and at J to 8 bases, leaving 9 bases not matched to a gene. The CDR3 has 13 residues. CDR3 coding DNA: TGCAGTGCTAGTCAGACAGGGCGCGTGGAAGCTTTCTTT. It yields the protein CSASQTGRVEAFF.

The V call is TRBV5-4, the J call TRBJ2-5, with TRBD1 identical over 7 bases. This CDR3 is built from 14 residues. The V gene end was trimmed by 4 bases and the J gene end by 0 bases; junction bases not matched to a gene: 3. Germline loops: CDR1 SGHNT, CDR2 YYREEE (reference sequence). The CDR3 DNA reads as TGTGCCAGCAGCACGGACAGGTACCAAGAGACCCAGTACTTC. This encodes CASSTDRYQETQYF.

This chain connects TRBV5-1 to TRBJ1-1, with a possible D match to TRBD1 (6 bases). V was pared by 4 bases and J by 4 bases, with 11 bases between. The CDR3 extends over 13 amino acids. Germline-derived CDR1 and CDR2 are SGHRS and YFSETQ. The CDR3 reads CASSANRATEAFF. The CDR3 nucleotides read TGCGCCAGCAGCGCCAACAGGGCCACTGAAGCTTTCTTT.

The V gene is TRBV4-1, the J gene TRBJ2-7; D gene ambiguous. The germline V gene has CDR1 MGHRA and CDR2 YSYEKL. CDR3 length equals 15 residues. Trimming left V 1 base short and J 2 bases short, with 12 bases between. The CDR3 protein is CASSQGPGLAYEQYF. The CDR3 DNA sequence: TGCGCCAGCAGCCAAGGTCCTGGCCTAGCCTACGAGCAGTACTTC.

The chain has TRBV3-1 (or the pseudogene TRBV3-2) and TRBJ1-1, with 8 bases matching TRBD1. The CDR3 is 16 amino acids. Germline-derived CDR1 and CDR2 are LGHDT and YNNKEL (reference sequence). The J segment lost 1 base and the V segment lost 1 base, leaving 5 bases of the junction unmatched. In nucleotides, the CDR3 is TGTGCCAGCAGCCAAGGACCACAGGGGGAGAACACTGAAGCTTTCTTT. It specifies CASSQGPQGENTEAFF.